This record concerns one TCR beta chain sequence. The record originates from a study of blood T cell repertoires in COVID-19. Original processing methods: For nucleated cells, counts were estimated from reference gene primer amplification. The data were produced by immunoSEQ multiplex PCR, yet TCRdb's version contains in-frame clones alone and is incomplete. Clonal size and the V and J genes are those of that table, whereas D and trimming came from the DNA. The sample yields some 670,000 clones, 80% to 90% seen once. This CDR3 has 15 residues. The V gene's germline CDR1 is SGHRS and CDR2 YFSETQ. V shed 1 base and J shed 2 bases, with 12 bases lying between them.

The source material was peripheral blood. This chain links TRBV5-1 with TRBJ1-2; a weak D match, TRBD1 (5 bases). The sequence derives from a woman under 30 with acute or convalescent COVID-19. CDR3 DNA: TGCGCCAGCAGCTTGACAGGCTCGTTAAACTATGGCTACACCTTC. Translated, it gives CASSLTGSLNYGYTF. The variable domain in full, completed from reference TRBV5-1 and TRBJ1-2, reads KAGVTQTPRYLIKTRGQQVTLSCSPISGHRSVSWYQQTPGQGLQFLFEYFSETQRNKGNFPGRFSGRQFSNSRSEMNVSTLELGDSALYLCASSLTGSLNYGYTFGSGTRLTVV.